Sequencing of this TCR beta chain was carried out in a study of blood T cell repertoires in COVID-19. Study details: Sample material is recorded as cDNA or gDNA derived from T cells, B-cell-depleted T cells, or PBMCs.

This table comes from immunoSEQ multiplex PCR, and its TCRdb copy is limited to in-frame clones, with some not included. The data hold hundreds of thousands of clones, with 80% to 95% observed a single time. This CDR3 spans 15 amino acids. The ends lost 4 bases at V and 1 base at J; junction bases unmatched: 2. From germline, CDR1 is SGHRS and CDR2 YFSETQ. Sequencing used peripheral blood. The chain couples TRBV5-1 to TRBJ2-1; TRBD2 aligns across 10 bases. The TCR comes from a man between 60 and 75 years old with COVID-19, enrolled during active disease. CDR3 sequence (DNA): TGCGCCAGCAGCGAACTAGCGGGATCCTACAATGAGCAGTTCTTC. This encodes CASSELAGSYNEQFF.